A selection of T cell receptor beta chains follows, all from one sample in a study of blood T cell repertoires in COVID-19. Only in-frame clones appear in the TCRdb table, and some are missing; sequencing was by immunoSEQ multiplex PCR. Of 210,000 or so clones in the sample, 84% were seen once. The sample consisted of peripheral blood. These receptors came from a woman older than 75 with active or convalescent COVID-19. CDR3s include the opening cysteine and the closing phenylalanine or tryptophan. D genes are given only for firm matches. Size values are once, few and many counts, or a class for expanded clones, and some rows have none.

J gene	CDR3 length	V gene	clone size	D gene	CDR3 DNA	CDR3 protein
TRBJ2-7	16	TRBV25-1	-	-	TGTGCCAGCAGTGAATTAGGAGGGGCGAGCTCCTACGAGCAGTACTTC	CASSELGGASSYEQYF
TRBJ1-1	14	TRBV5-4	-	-	TGTGCCAGCAGCTTGGACAGGGCCAACACTGAAGCTTTCTTT	CASSLDRANTEAFF
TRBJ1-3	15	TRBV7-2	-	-	TGTGCCAGCAGCCCGCAGGGAAACTCTGGAAACACCATATATTTT	CASSPQGNSGNTIYF
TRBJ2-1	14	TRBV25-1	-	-	TGTGCCAGCAGTGGCGCGGCAGTATACAATGAGCAGTTCTTC	CASSGAAVYNEQFF
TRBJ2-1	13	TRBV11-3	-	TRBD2	TGTGCCAGCAGCTTAGCGGGGGGGCATGAGCAGTTCTTC	CASSLAGGHEQFF
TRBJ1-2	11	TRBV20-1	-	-	TGCAGTGCTAGTGTTCGGGATGGCTACACCTTC	CSASVRDGYTF
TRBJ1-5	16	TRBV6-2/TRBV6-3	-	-	TGTGCCAGCAGTTACTCCTACAGGGACACCGGGCAGCCCCAGCATTTT	CASSYSYRDTGQPQHF
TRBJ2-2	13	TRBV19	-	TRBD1	TGTGCCAGTAGTATAACAGGGGCCGGGGAGCTGTTTTTT	CASSITGAGELFF
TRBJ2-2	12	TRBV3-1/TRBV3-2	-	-	TGTGCCAGCAGCCGGCAGACCGGGGAGCTGTTTTTT	CASSRQTGELFF
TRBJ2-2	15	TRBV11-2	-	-	TGTGCCAGCAGCTTAGATTCCGGGTGGGCCGGGGAGCTGTTTTTT	CASSLDSGWAGELFF
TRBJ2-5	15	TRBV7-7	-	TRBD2	TGTGCTAGCAGCTTAGCGTTAGCGGGGGTTGAGACCCAGTACTTC	CASSLALAGVETQYF
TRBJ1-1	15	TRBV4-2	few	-	TGTGCCAGCAGCCAACCCGATCGGGGGGGGACTGAAGCTTTCTTT	CASSQPDRGGTEAFF
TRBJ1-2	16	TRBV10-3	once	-	TGTGCCATCAGTGAGGGAAATCAGGGTATGGGCTGGGGCTACACCTTC	CAISEGNQGMGWGYTF
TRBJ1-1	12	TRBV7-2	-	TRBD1	TGTGCCAGCAGCTACCGACAGGGTGTAGCTTTCTTT	CASSYRQGVAFF
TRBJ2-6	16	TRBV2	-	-	TGTGCCAGCAGTGAAGGAGGAAACTCTGGGGCCAACGTCCTGACTTTC	CASSEGGNSGANVLTF
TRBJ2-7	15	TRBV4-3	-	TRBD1	TGCGCCAGCAGCCAGGCCTCGACAGGGGACTACGAGCAGTACTTC	CASSQASTGDYEQYF
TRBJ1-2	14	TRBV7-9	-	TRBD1	TGTGCCAGCAGCTTGGGGACAGGGCACTATGGCTACACCTTC	CASSLGTGHYGYTF
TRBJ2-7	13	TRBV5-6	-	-	TGTGCCAGCAGCTTGGTGAGCGGGTACGAGCAGTACTTC	CASSLVSGYEQYF
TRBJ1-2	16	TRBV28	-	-	TGTGCCAGCAGTTTACCCGTCAGGGCCTTTAACTATGGCTACACCTTC	CASSLPVRAFNYGYTF
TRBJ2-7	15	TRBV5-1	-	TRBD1	TGCGCCAGCAGCCCACGGACCGGGACAGGCTACGAGCAGTACTTC	CASSPRTGTGYEQYF
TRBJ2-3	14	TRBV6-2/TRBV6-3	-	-	TGTGCCAGCAGTTATATGGCGGCCACAGATACGCAGTATTTT	CASSYMAATDTQYF
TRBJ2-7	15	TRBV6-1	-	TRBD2	TGTGCCAGCAGTGAACCCCCTAGCGGGGAGGGGGAGCAGTACTTC	CASSEPPSGEGEQYF